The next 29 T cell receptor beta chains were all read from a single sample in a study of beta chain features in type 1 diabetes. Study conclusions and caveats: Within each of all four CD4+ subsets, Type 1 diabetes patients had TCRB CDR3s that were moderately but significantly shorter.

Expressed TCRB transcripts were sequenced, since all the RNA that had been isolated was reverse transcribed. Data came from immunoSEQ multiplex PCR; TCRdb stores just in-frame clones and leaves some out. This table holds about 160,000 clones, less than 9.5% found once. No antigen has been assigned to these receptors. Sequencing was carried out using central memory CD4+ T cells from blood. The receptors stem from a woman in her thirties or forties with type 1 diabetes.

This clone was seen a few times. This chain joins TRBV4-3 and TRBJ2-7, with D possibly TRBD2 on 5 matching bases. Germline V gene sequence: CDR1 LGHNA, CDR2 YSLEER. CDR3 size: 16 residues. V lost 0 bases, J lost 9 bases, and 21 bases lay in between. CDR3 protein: CASSQEQIGIPTGQYF. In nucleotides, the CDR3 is TGCGCCAGCAGCCAAGAGCAGATCGGGATCCCTACGGGGCAGTACTTC.

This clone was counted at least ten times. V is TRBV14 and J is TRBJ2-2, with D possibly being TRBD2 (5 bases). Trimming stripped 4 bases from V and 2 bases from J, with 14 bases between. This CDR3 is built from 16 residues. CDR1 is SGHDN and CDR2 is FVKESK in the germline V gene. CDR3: CASSRQTGINTGELFF. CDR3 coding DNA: TGTGCCAGCAGCCGCCAGACGGGGATAAACACCGGGGAGCTGTTTTTT.

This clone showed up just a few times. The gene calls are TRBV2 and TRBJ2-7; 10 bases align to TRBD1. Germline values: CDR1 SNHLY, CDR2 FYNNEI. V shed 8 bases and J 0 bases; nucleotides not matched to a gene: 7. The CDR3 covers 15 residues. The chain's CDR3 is CASHGDRGVSYEQYF. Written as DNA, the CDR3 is TGTGCCAGCCATGGGGACAGGGGCGTCTCCTACGAGCAGTACTTC.

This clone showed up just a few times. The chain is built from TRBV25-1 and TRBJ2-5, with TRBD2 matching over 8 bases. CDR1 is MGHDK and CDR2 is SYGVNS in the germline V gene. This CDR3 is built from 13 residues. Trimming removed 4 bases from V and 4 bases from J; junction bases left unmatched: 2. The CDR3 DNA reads TGTGCCAGCAGTGTTAGCGGGACAGAGACCCAGTACTTC. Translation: CASSVSGTETQYF.

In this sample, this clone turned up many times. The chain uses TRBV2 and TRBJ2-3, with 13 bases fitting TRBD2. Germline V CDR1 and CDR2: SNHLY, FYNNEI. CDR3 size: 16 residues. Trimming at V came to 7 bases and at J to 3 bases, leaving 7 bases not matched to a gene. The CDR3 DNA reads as TGTGCCAGCACCATACTAGCGGGAGGGCCAACAGATACGCAGTATTTT. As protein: CASTILAGGPTDTQYF.

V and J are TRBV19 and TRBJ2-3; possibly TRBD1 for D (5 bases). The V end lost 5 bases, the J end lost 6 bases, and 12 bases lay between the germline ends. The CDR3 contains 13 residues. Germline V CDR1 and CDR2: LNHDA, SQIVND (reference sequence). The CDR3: CASSDRGVDTQYF. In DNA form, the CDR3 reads TGTGCCAGTAGTGACAGAGGAGTGGATACGCAGTATTTT.

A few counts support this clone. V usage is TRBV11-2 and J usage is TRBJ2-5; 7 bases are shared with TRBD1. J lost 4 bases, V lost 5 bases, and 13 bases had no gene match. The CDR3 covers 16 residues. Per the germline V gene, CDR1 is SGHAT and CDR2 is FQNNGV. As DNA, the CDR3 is TGTGCCAGCAGCGGATGGACAGGACTCTACGGAGAGACCCAGTACTTC. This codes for CASSGWTGLYGETQYF.

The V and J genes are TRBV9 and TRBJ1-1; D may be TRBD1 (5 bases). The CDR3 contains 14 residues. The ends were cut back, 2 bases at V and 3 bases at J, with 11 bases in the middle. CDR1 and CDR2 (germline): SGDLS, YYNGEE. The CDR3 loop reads CASSVLSRDTEAFF. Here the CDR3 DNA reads TGTGCCAGCAGCGTCCTAAGCAGGGACACTGAAGCTTTCTTT.

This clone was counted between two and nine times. CDR3 bases: TGTGCCAGCAGTTTTTGGAACATCGGGGGTAAAAGCTCCTACGAGCAGTACTTC. Translation gives CASSFWNIGGKSSYEQYF. The chain links TRBV28 to TRBJ2-7; D possibly corresponds to TRBD2 (6 bases). Germline assignment: CDR1 MDHEN and CDR2 SYDVKM. Trimming left V 3 bases short and J 0 bases short, with 21 bases between. This CDR3 is 18 amino acids long.

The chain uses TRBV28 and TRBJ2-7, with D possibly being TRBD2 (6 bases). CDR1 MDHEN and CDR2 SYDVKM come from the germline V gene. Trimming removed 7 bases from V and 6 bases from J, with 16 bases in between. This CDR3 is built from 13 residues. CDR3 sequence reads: CASTPGLLLEQYF. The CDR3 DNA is TGTGCCAGCACTCCGGGACTCCTCCTCGAGCAGTACTTC.

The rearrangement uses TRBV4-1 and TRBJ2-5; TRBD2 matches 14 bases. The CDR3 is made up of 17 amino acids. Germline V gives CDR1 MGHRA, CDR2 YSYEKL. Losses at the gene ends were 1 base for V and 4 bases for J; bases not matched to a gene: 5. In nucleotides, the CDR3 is TGCGCCAGCAGCCAAGGGGGGACTAGCGGGAGAAGAGAGACCCAGTACTTC. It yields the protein CASSQGGTSGRRETQYF.

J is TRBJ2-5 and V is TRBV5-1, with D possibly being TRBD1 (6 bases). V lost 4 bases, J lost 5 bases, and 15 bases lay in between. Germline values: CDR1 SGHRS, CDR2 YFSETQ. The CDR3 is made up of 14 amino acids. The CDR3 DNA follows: TGCGCCAGCAGCGAAGGACAGACCGTCGAGACCCAGTACTTC. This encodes CASSEGQTVETQYF.

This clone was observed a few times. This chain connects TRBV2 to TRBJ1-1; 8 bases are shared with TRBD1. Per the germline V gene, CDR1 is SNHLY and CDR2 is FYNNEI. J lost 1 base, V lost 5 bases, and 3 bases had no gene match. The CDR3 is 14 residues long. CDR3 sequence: CASSLQGGNTEAFF. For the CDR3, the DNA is TGTGCCAGCAGTCTACAGGGGGGGAACACTGAAGCTTTCTTT.

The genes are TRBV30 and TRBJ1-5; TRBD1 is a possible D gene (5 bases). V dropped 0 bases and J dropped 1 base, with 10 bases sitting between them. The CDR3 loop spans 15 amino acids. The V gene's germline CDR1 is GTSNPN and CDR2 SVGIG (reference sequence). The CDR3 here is CAWSVRQGSNQPQHF. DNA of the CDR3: TGTGCCTGGAGTGTACGGCAGGGCAGCAATCAGCCCCAGCATTTT.

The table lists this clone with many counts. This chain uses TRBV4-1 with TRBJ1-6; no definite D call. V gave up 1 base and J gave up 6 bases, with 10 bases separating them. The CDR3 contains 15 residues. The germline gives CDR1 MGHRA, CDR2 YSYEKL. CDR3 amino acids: CASSQAGLGNSPLHF. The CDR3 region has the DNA TGCGCCAGCAGCCAAGCGGGGTTGGGTAATTCACCCCTCCACTTT.

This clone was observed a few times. Written as DNA, the CDR3 is TGTGCCAGCAGCTCCCCTGGCGCGGGGGGGCCAGGAGAGCAGTTCTTC. Protein product: CASSSPGAGGPGEQFF. V is TRBV7-9 and J is TRBJ2-1; 9 bases fit TRBD2. The V gene end was trimmed by 4 bases and the J gene end by 10 bases; junction bases not matched to a gene: 14. Germline CDR1 reads SEHNR; CDR2 reads FQNEAQ (reference sequence). This CDR3 region has 16 residues. Based on the CDR3 plus reference TRBV7-9 and TRBJ2-1, the full variable domain is DTGVSQNPRHKITKRGQNVTFRCDPISEHNRLYWYRQTLGQGPEFLTYFQNEAQLEKSRLLSDRFSAERPKGSFSTLEIQRTEQGDSAMYLCASSSPGAGGPGEQFFGPGTRLTVL.

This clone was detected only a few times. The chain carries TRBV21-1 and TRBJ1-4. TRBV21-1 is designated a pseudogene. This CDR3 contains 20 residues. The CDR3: CASSKGGWPPPGIQREKLFF. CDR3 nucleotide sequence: TGTGCCAGCAGCAAAGGAGGGTGGCCTCCCCCGGGAATTCAGAGGGAAAAACTGTTTTTT.

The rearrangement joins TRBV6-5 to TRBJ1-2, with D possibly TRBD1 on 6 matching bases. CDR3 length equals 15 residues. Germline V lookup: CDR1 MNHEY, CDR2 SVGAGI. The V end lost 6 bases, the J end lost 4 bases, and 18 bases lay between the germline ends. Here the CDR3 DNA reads TGTGCCAGCAGACTCAAAGGGGGAAGTTTCTATGGCTACACCTTC. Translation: CASRLKGGSFYGYTF.

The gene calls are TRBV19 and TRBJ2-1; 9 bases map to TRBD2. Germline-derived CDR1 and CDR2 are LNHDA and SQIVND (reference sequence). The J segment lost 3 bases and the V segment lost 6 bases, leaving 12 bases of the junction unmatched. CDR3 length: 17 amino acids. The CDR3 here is CASRSAVGLAYYNEQFF. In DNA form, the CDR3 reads TGTGCCAGTAGATCCGCTGTAGGACTAGCGTACTACAATGAGCAGTTCTTC.

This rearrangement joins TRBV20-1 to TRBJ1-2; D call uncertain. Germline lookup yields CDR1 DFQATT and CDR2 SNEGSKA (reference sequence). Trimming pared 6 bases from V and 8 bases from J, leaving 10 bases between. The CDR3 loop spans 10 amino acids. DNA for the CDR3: TGCAGTGCGGAGGAGGCAGGCTACACCTTC. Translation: CSAEEAGYTF.

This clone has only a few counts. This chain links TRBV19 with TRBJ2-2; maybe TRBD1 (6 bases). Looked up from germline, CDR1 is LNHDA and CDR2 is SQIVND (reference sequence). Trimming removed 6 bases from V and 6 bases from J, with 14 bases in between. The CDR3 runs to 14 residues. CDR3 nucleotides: TGTGCCAGTAGGGTACAGGGAGCCGCCGGGGAGCTGTTTTTT. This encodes CASRVQGAAGELFF.

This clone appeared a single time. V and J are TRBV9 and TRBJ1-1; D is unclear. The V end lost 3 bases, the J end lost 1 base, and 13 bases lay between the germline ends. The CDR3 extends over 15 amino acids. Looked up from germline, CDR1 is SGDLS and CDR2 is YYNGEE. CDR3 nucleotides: TGTGCCAGCAGCGGCCTAGATCTGCCGAACACTGAAGCTTTCTTT. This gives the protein CASSGLDLPNTEAFF.

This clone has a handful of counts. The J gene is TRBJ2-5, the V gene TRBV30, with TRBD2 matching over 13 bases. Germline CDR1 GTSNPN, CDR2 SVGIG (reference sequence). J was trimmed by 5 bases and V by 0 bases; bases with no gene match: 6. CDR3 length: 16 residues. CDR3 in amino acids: CAWSVPGTSGTETQYF. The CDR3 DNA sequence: TGTGCCTGGAGTGTACCTGGGACTAGCGGGACGGAGACCCAGTACTTC.

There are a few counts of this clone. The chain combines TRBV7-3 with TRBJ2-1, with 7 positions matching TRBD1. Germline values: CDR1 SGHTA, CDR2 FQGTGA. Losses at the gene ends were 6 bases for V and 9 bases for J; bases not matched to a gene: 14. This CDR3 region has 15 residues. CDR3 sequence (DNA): TGTGCCAGCAGATTTCCGGGACAGTCTGCGAGTGAGCAGTTCTTC. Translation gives CASRFPGQSASEQFF.

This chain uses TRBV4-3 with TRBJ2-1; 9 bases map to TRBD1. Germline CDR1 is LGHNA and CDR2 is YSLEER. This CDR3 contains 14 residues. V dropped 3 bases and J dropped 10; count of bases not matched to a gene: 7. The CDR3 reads CASSHGQGSGEQFF. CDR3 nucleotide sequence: TGCGCCAGCAGCCACGGACAGGGGTCAGGAGAGCAGTTCTTC.

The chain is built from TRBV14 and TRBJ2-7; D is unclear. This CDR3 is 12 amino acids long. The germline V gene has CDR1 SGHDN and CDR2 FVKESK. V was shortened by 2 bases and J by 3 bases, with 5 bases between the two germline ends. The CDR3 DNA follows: TGTGCCAGCAGCCAAAACAACTACGAGCAGTACTTC. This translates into CASSQNNYEQYF.

The CDR3 region is CASSPTTGGGQPQHF. CDR3 DNA: TGTGCCAGCAGTCCGACCACAGGGGGCGGTCAGCCCCAGCATTTT. The chain carries TRBV28 and TRBJ1-5; TRBD1 matches at 9 bases. CDR3 length: 15 amino acids. CDR1 and CDR2 (germline): MDHEN, SYDVKM. Trimming removed 5 bases from V and 6 bases from J; junction bases left unmatched: 8.

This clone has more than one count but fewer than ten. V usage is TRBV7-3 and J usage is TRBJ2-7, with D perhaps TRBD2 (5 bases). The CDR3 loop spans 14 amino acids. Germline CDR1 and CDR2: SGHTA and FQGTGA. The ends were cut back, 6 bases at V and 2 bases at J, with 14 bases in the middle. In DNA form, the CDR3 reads TGTGCCAGCAGTATCGCGGGTCCGCCCTACGAGCAGTACTTC. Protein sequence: CASSIAGPPYEQYF.

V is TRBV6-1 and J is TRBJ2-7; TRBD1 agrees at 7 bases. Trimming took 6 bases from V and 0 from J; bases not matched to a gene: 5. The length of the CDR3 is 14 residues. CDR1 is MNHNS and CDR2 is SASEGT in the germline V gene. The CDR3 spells CASRGTVASYEQYF. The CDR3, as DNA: TGTGCCAGCAGGGGGACAGTCGCCTCCTACGAGCAGTACTTC.